This TCR beta chain originates from a study of identical twins. Study-level results: Fewer insertions were carried by abundant cord blood beta clonotypes, but none was seen in memory repertoires.

The authors used template switching to add a universal primer site and gave cDNA unique molecular identifiers. TCRdb processed the 5' RACE reads anew with MiXCR; each CDR3 protein has one entry. The sample has some 1,600,000 distinct CDR3 sequences, under 35% seen once. All of the donors were Caucasians in good health. V was pared by 9 bases and J by 1 base, with 6 bases between. The CDR3 is 11 residues long. The germline gives CDR1 MNHEY, CDR2 SMNVEV (reference sequence). This clonotype was counted a few times. What it recognizes is unknown. The TCR originated in a newborn girl in good health. Sequenced material: cord blood. This sequence joins TRBV27 and TRBJ1-1, with D perhaps matching TRBD1 (5 bases). The chain's CDR3 is CARTANTEAFF. CDR3 sequence (DNA): TGTGCCAGGACAGCGAACACTGAAGCTTTCTTT.